This TCR beta chain was sequenced in a study of tumor-infiltrating lymphocytes in primary liver carcinoma. At the level of the study: Men as well as women, aged 30 to 69 years, made up the patients.

As to this clonotype: No antigen is known for it. The junction shows a germline mismatch at one end, possibly a read error.

CDR1 WSHSY and CDR2 SAAADI come from the germline V gene. The CDR3 contains 14 residues. TCR beta cDNA was made from roughly 450 ng total RNA with a constant-region primer. A slightly modified ARM-PCR protocol with three nested multiplex PCR rounds produced these TCR beta libraries. It was with TRBV1-TRBV30 forward primers and a C-beta reverse primer that the first two PCR rounds were run, at approximately 10 cycles each. Each CDR3 protein gets one entry after TCRdb re-called the multiplex PCR reads with MiXCR. The data contain under 200,000 distinct CDR3 sequences, around 81% of them singletons. Study results and limitations: Top-250-clone fractions were significantly higher in tumors than in blood (p = 0.039).

The roughly 18-32 mg bulk tissue piece was not sorted before simultaneous RNA and DNA extraction. Viable tumor cells exceeded 85% in all tumor samples. Sequencing used tumor tissue from primary liver carcinoma. V is TRBV10-2 and J is TRBJ1-2; 9 nucleotides agree with TRBD1. This TCR was sampled from a middle-aged man with primary liver carcinoma and hepatitis B virus infection. The CDR3 nucleotides read TGCGCCAGGAGTGAACAGGGGGCAAACTATGCCTATACCTTC. It codes for CARSEQGANYAYTF.